These 14 T cell receptor beta chains were all obtained from the same sample, sequenced in a study of identical twins. In TCRdb, the 5' RACE reads were re-called with MiXCR into one record per CDR3 protein. The sample holds under 300,000 distinct CDR3 sequences; over 12% are singletons and the top ten take around 9.5%. The sequencing sample was made of memory (CD45RO+) T cells sorted from blood. Receptors originate from a woman aged 18-29 years in good health.

The chain has TRBV6-2 or TRBV6-3 and TRBJ2-1; 7 bases align to TRBD1. CDR3 size: 15 residues. Germline CDR1 reads MNHEY; CDR2 reads SVGEGT. The junction had 7 bases not matched to a gene; V was cut back by 8 bases and J by 0 bases. CDR3: CASSGGVSSYNEQFF. The CDR3 region has the DNA TGTGCCAGCTCAGGGGGAGTAAGCTCCTACAATGAGCAGTTCTTC.

The V call is TRBV20-1, the J call TRBJ2-5, with D perhaps TRBD1 (6 bases). The CDR3 has 14 residues. V gave up 1 base and J gave up 1 base, with 10 bases separating them. Germline V gene data show CDR1 as DFQATT and CDR2 as SNEGSKA (reference sequence). The CDR3 nucleotides are TGCAGTGCTAGAGTCGGGACAAGCCAAGAGACCCAGTACTTC. This codes for CSARVGTSQETQYF.

This clonotype was seen once. The rearrangement links TRBV7-2 to TRBJ2-4; TRBD2 might be the D (5 bases). This CDR3 comprises 14 residues. Trimming stripped 5 bases from V and 4 bases from J, with 12 bases between. Per germline, CDR1 SGHTA and CDR2 FQGNSA. CDR3 nucleotide sequence: TGTGCCAGCAGCCCACCCGGGGTGAAAAACATTCAGTACTTC. It yields the protein CASSPPGVKNIQYF.

J is TRBJ2-5 and V is TRBV11-2; possibly TRBD1 for D (5 bases). Germline values: CDR1 SGHAT, CDR2 FQNNGV. This CDR3 is built from 15 residues. The V and J ends lost 3 bases and 3 bases respectively, with 14 bases between them. CDR3 sequence (DNA): TGTGCCAGCAGCTTTCTCATAGGGGCCGAAGAGACCCAGTACTTC. It encodes CASSFLIGAEETQYF.

V and J are TRBV29-1 and TRBJ2-4, with D perhaps TRBD1 or TRBD2 (6 bases each). This CDR3 contains 13 residues. V was cut by 6 bases and J by 5 bases, with 14 bases left in between. CDR1 and CDR2 (germline): SQVTM, ANQGSEA. The CDR3 nucleotides are TGCAGCGTGGACGGACAGCGGGAAAACATTCAGTACTTC. Its translation is CSVDGQRENIQYF.

This clonotype showed up just a few times. CDR3 DNA sequence: TGTGCCATCAGTTTAGCGGCCGAACCCTACAATGAGCAGTTCTTC. It is translated as CAISLAAEPYNEQFF. The rearrangement uses TRBV10-3 and TRBJ2-1, with a weak D call TRBD2 (6 bases). The CDR3 runs to 15 residues. Germline V gene sequence: CDR1 ENHRY, CDR2 SYGVKD. The germline V and J ends were trimmed by 5 bases and 2 bases, with 13 bases remaining between them.

The chain joins TRBV27 to TRBJ2-2; TRBD1 matches at 9 bases. The CDR3 runs to 16 residues. The V gene's germline CDR1 is MNHEY and CDR2 SMNVEV (reference sequence). The V gene end was trimmed by 3 bases and the J gene end by 6 bases; junction bases not matched to a gene: 8. Here the CDR3 reads CASSLYTGQGPGELFF. In DNA, the CDR3 is TGTGCCAGCAGTTTGTACACGGGACAGGGTCCCGGGGAGCTGTTTTTT.

V gene TRBV15 combines with J gene TRBJ2-1, with TRBD2 matching 12 bases. This CDR3 has 18 residues. From germline, CDR1 is LNHNV and CDR2 YYDKDF (reference sequence). Trimming at V came to 6 bases and at J to 7 bases, leaving 16 bases not matched to a gene. CDR3 sequence (DNA): TGTGCCACCAGGAGGGAGGGTCTAGCGGGAGGGCCGGGGAATGAGCAGTTCTTC. It encodes CATRREGLAGGPGNEQFF. The full variable domain, its missing parts supplied by reference TRBV15 and TRBJ2-1, is DAMVIQNPRYQVTQFGKPVTLSCSQTLNHNVMYWYQQKSSQAPKLLFHYYDKDFNNEADTPDNFQSRRPNTSFCFLDIRSPGLGDTAMYLCATRREGLAGGPGNEQFFGPGTRLTVL.

The chain combines TRBV5-1 with TRBJ1-1, with D possibly being TRBD1 (5 bases). The V and J ends lost 5 bases and 3 bases respectively, with 14 bases between them. Germline CDR1 is SGHRS and CDR2 is YFSETQ. This CDR3 spans 14 amino acids. CDR3 bases: TGCGCCAGCAGTATAACCGAGGGGTACACTGAAGCTTTCTTT. It is translated as CASSITEGYTEAFF. Using reference TRBV5-1 and TRBJ1-1 for the parts outside the CDR3, the full variable domain is KAGVTQTPRYLIKTRGQQVTLSCSPISGHRSVSWYQQTPGQGLQFLFEYFSETQRNKGNFPGRFSGRQFSNSRSEMNVSTLELGDSALYLCASSITEGYTEAFFGQGTRLTVV.

This clonotype was counted many times. This sequence joins TRBV29-1 and TRBJ2-3; D is perhaps TRBD1 or TRBD2 (6 bases each). Trimming pared 6 bases from V and 6 bases from J, leaving 19 bases between. CDR3 length: 14 amino acids. Germline CDR1 reads SQVTM; CDR2 reads ANQGSEA. CDR3 amino acids: CSVLGGPGVDTQYF. The CDR3 DNA reads as TGCAGCGTCCTAGGGGGACCGGGGGTGGATACGCAGTATTTT.

The V and J genes are TRBV5-1 and TRBJ1-4; 7 nucleotides align to TRBD1. This CDR3 has 15 residues. Germline CDR1 SGHRS, CDR2 YFSETQ. The V and J ends lost 4 bases and 8 bases, in that order; junction bases with no gene match: 11. The CDR3 coding sequence is TGCGCCAGCAGCGAGGGGACAGTTGGAGTCGAAAAACTGTTTTTT. Protein sequence: CASSEGTVGVEKLFF.

The V and J genes are TRBV11-2 and TRBJ1-1, with 7 bases that match TRBD1. The V gene end was trimmed by 0 bases and the J gene end by 8 bases; junction bases not matched to a gene: 12. Germline CDR1 SGHAT, CDR2 FQNNGV. The CDR3 has 16 amino acids. CDR3 residues: CASSLDPLGGQGEAFF. The CDR3 bases are TGTGCCAGCAGCTTAGATCCCCTAGGGGGCCAAGGGGAAGCTTTCTTT.

The CDR3 loop is CASSYQTGLGGYGYTF. The CDR3 region has the DNA TGTGCCAGCAGTTACCAGACAGGGTTGGGTGGCTATGGCTACACCTTC. The V gene is TRBV6-5, the J gene TRBJ1-2, with TRBD1 identical over 7 bases. J was trimmed by 4 bases and V by 2 bases; bases with no gene match: 10. This CDR3 spans 16 amino acids. Germline CDR1 and CDR2: MNHEY and SVGAGI.

This chain uses TRBV6-2 or TRBV6-3 with TRBJ1-2; perhaps TRBD1 as D (5 bases). This CDR3 comprises 15 residues. The germline V and J ends were trimmed by 8 bases and 4 bases, with 20 bases remaining between them. Germline values: CDR1 MNHEY, CDR2 SVGEGT. The CDR3 nucleotides read TGTGCCAGCTTCAAGGGCCGGGGCGCAACCTATGGCTACACCTTC. This encodes CASFKGRGATYGYTF.